These T cell receptor beta chains were read from a single sample in a study of shared clonotypes between healthy human individuals. Repertoires were generated with immunoSEQ multiplex PCR, while TCRdb's copy carries only in-frame clones and drops some. Seen here are more than 850,000 clones, around 78% observed once, and the top ten hold roughly 0.56%. Sequencing input: memory CD4+ T cells from PBMCs. The source is a man aged 18 to 35 in good health. Some clones in this sample may be carry-over from other donors' samples. Both conserved end residues are part of each CDR3. D genes are given only for firm matches. Clone sizes are given selectively: once, few, many, or a class where the clone is expanded.

j_gene,abundance,v_gene,d_gene,CDR3aa,CDR3nt
TRBJ1-5,.,TRBV6-1,.,CASNRQAFNQPQHF,TGTGCCAGCAACAGACAGGCTTTCAATCAGCCCCAGCATTTT
TRBJ2-3,.,TRBV27,.,CASKPLLASTDTQYF,TGTGCCAGCAAGCCCCTCCTAGCGAGTACAGATACGCAGTATTTT
TRBJ1-1,.,TRBV10-3,.,CAINADGSGPAFF,TGTGCCATCAATGCGGACGGGTCGGGACCAGCTTTCTTT
TRBJ2-1,.,TRBV19,.,CASSQYNEQFF,TGTGCCAGTAGTCAGTACAATGAGCAGTTCTTC
TRBJ1-2,.,TRBV28,.,CASSLYPSAGYTF,TGTGCCAGCAGTTTATACCCTTCCGCTGGCTACACCTTC
TRBJ1-2,.,TRBV19,.,CASSTSRGINYGYTF,TGTGCCAGTAGTACATCCCGCGGGATTAACTATGGCTACACCTTC
TRBJ2-3,.,TRBV28,.,CASSPTGYTQYF,TGTGCCAGCAGCCCTACAGGGTATACGCAGTATTTT
TRBJ2-5,.,TRBV5-6,TRBD1,CASSLGQGLQETQYF,TGTGCCAGCAGCTTAGGACAGGGACTCCAAGAGACCCAGTACTTC
TRBJ1-4,few,TRBV11-2,.,CASSSIQGRATEKLFF,TGTGCCAGCAGCTCAATACAGGGACGGGCAACTGAAAAACTGTTTTTT
TRBJ2-7,.,TRBV5-1,TRBD2,CASSPAGGTLGYEQYF,TGCGCCAGCAGCCCCGCGGGGGGAACCCTCGGCTACGAGCAGTACTTC
TRBJ1-1,.,TRBV7-2,TRBD1,CASSSYRGMNTEAFF,TGTGCCAGCAGCTCCTACAGGGGGATGAACACTGAAGCTTTCTTT
TRBJ2-5,many,TRBV7-2,.,CASSYRRVETQYF,TGTGCCAGCAGCTATCGACGCGTGGAGACCCAGTACTTC
TRBJ1-4,.,TRBV19,.,CASSIQPNEKLFF,TGTGCCAGTAGTATTCAGCCCAATGAAAAACTGTTTTTT
TRBJ2-5,.,TRBV29-1,TRBD1,CSVGGLTGAQETQYF,TGCAGCGTTGGAGGGCTGACAGGGGCCCAAGAGACCCAGTACTTC
TRBJ2-1,.,TRBV18,.,CASSGLDNEQFF,TGTGCCAGCTCAGGACTGGACAATGAGCAGTTCTTC
TRBJ1-2,.,TRBV28,.,CASSLPGVGDGYTF,TGTGCCAGCAGTTTACCAGGGGTCGGGGATGGCTACACCTTC
TRBJ2-3,.,TRBV5-1,TRBD2,CASSPHLLMAGDPSSTDTQYF,TGCGCCAGCAGCCCTCACCTCCTTATGGCGGGGGATCCCTCTAGCACAGATACGCAGTATTTT